These 8 T cell receptor beta chains originate from one sample sequenced in a study of OX40 agonist ivuxolimab in advanced cancers. TCRdb keeps only in-frame clones here, not all; method: immunoSEQ multiplex PCR. Here the sample spans about 13,000 clones, over 80% being singletons. Sample: CD4+ or CD8+ T cells sorted from blood, taken in a trial of the OX40 agonist ivuxolimab. These receptor sequences come from an adult with an advanced solid tumor such as melanoma, head and neck, liver or kidney cancer.

The chain combines TRBV7-6 with TRBJ1-6, with D possibly TRBD1 on 5 matching bases. The CDR3 is 16 amino acids. Between the trimmed V and J ends, which lost 3 bases and 0 bases, there was a span of 9 bases. Germline assignment: CDR1 SGHVS and CDR2 FNYEAQ. The CDR3 bases are TGTGCCAGCAGCTTGTCAGGGAGCTCCTATAATTCACCCCTCCACTTT. Its protein product is CASSLSGSSYNSPLHF.

The J gene is TRBJ2-7, the V gene TRBV5-8; unclear D gene. Between the trimmed V and J ends, which lost 3 bases and 1 base, there was a span of 5 bases. CDR3 length: 12 amino acids. Germline V lookup: CDR1 SGHTS, CDR2 YDEGEE. CDR3 protein: CASSSSSYEQYF. The CDR3 DNA is TGTGCCAGCAGCTCAAGTTCCTACGAGCAGTACTTC.

J is TRBJ2-7 and V is TRBV4-1, with unresolved D. V lost 0 bases, J lost 2 bases, and 8 bases lay in between. CDR3 size: 14 residues. The germline CDR1 and CDR2 sequences are MGHRA and YSYEKL. CDR3 amino acids: CASSQDRAAYEQYF. Written as DNA, the CDR3 is TGCGCCAGCAGCCAAGATAGGGCCGCCTACGAGCAGTACTTC.

This chain uses TRBV7-3 with TRBJ2-3; D gene unclear. This CDR3 has 16 residues. From germline, CDR1 is SGHTA and CDR2 FQGTGA. Trimming stripped 5 bases from V and 3 bases from J, with 18 bases between. DNA for the CDR3: TGTGCCAGCAGCCCCACTGGACCCGCCGGTACAGATACGCAGTATTTT. Translation: CASSPTGPAGTDTQYF. The variable domain in full, completed from reference TRBV7-3 and TRBJ2-3, reads GAGVSQTPSNKVTEKGKYVELRCDPISGHTALYWYRQSLGQGPEFLIYFQGTGAADDSGLPNDRFFAVRPEGSVSTLKIQRTERGDSAVYLCASSPTGPAGTDTQYFGPGTRLTVL.

This clone appeared a few times. The rearrangement uses TRBV4-2 and TRBJ2-5; D is perhaps TRBD2 (7 bases). The V gene's germline CDR1 is LGHNA and CDR2 YNFKEQ. V dropped 3 bases and J dropped 4 bases, with 24 bases sitting between them. The CDR3 has 18 residues. CDR3 protein: CASSQTLGGGHRLETQYF. The CDR3, as DNA: TGTGCCAGCAGCCAGACCCTAGGGGGGGGGCACCGGTTAGAGACCCAGTACTTC.

CDR3 DNA: TGTGCCAGCAGCCCCTCCGGGACAGAGGGCTACACCTTC. Its translation is CASSPSGTEGYTF. This rearrangement joins TRBV27 to TRBJ1-2; 7 nucleotides agree with TRBD1. This CDR3 spans 13 amino acids. Germline V CDR1 and CDR2: MNHEY, SMNVEV (reference sequence). Trimming took 6 bases from V and 8 from J; bases not matched to a gene: 9.

V gene TRBV11-3 combines with J gene TRBJ1-1; possibly TRBD1 for D (5 bases). The CDR3 runs 14 residues. Germline values: CDR1 SGHNT, CDR2 YENEEA. The germline V and J ends were trimmed by 6 bases and 11 bases, with 22 bases remaining between them. CDR3 sequence reads: CASSPRVIGGDAFF. The CDR3 DNA follows: TGTGCCAGCAGTCCGAGGGTTATAGGAGGGGACGCTTTCTTT.

The rearrangement links TRBV11-2 to TRBJ2-1; D remains ambiguous. Trimming shortened V by 5 bases and J by 6 bases, and 5 bases separated the two germline ends. The CDR3 sequence is 11 residues long. The germline V gene has CDR1 SGHAT and CDR2 FQNNGV. The CDR3 nucleotides are TGTGCCAGCAGCCCGTCCAATGAGCAGTTCTTC. Amino acid sequence: CASSPSNEQFF.